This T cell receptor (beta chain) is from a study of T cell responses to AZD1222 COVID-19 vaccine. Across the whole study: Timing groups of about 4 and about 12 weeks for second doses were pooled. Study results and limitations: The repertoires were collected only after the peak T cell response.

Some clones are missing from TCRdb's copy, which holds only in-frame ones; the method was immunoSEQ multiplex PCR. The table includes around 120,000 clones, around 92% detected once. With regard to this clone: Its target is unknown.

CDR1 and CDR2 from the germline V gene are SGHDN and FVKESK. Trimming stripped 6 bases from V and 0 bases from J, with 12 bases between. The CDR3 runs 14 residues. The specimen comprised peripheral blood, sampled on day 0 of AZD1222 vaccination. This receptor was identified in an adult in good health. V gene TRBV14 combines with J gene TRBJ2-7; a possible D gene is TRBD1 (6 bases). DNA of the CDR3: TGTGCCAGCAGAGAGACAGGAAGCTCCTACGAGCAGTACTTC. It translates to CASRETGSSYEQYF.